The present entry profiles one T cell receptor (beta chain) with its context. TCRdb's copy holds only in-frame clones and misses some; the assay was immunoSEQ multiplex PCR. The sample consists of about 150,000 clones, roughly 84% of them appearing once. V lost 6 bases and J lost 7; bases outside the gene matches: 11. Germline loops: CDR1 MGHRA, CDR2 YSYEKL. The CDR3 totals 15 residues. The sample originates from a study of blood T cell repertoires in COVID-19. The sequencing input was peripheral blood. The sequence derives from a man younger than 30 with active or convalescent COVID-19. The rearrangement joins TRBV4-1 to TRBJ2-1, with 8 bases that match TRBD2. This CDR3 is CASRKSGGLNNEQFF. CDR3 sequence (DNA): TGCGCCAGCAGGAAAAGCGGGGGCTTAAATAATGAGCAGTTCTTC.